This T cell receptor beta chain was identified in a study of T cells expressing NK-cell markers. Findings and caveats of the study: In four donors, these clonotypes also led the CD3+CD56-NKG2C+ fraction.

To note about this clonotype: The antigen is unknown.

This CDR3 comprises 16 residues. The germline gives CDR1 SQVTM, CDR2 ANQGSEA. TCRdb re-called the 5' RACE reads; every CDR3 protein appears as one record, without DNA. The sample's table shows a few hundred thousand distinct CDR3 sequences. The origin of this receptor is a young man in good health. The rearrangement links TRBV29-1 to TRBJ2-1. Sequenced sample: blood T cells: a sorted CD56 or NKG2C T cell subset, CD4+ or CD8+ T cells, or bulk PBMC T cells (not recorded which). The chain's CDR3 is CSVGGHSTSSYNEQFF.